This T cell receptor (beta chain) stems from a study of cytomegalovirus exposure and HLA in healthy donors. Study-level points and caveats: Among TCR beta chains, those listed as cytomegalovirus-associated numbered 164.

Points on this clone: Its antigen is not known.

The length of the CDR3 is 14 residues. Per the germline V gene, CDR1 is SGDLS and CDR2 is YYNGEE. Between the trimmed V and J ends, which lost 4 bases and 3 bases, there was a span of 11 bases. The PCR used 60 Vbeta and 13 Jbeta primers. The table came from immunoSEQ multiplex PCR; TCRdb's copy has only in-frame clones and leaves some out. The sample lists 40,000 or so clones, about 66% occurring once. V and J are TRBV9 and TRBJ2-1, with D unclear. Material for sequencing was PBMCs. This sequence originates from a man aged 50-59 years in good health and CMV-seropositive. This CDR3 reads CASSLAVFYNEQFF. CDR3 bases: TGTGCCAGCAGCTTGGCAGTCTTCTACAATGAGCAGTTCTTC.